Listed below are T cell receptor beta chains from one sample, sequenced in a study of T cell repertoires in cytomegalovirus infection. One entry per CDR3 protein, called by TCRdb with MiXCR from the reads. Found here are some 57,000 distinct CDR3 sequences, 33% of them singletons; the top ten hold 65% to 80%. These receptors have no identified antigens. Sequencing used PBMCs, sequenced either directly or after in vitro stimulation (not recorded which). The receptors come from a human donor in good health (CMV status not recorded). Some clones in this sample may be carry-over from other donors' samples. Each CDR3 is given with its conserved first and last residue. A D gene is named only where the DNA matches it firmly. Not every row has a clone size; where given, it reads once, few, many or a size class.

j_call clone_size d_call v_call cdr3_nt cdr3_aa
TRBJ2-7 many . TRBV7-2 TGTGCCAGCAGCTTAGCCCAGGGAATCTACGAGCAGTACTTC CASSLAQGIYEQYF
TRBJ2-1 . . TRBV5-1 TGCGCCAGCAGCTTGGCGGGGGGCCCCAATGAGCAGTTCTTC CASSLAGGPNEQFF
TRBJ2-1 . TRBD2 TRBV9 TGTGCCAGCAGCCCCCGACCTAGCGGAGGCGGCAATGAGCAGTTCTTC CASSPRPSGGGNEQFF
TRBJ1-2 few . TRBV19 TGTGCCAGTAGTACCTCCGGCCCAGTCGCCTATGGCTACACCTTC CASSTSGPVAYGYTF
TRBJ2-1 few . TRBV25-1 TGTGCCAGCCGACAGGTTGGGGGATACAATGAGCAGTTCTTC CASRQVGGYNEQFF
TRBJ1-2 . . TRBV4-1 TGCGCCAGCAGCCGGCAGGGCAGGCGCGATGGCTACACCTTC CASSRQGRRDGYTF
TRBJ2-1 . . TRBV6-5 TGTGCCAGCAGTTACTCGAGGCGCATGGGGGATGAGCAGTTCTTC CASSYSRRMGDEQFF
TRBJ1-2 few . TRBV7-6 TGTGCCAGCAGCTTAGAGGCCCCCGGGGCGGCGGCCGGCTACACCTTC CASSLEAPGAAAGYTF
TRBJ1-5 . . TRBV19 TGTGCCAGTAGTATCACCGATAGCAATCAGCCCCAGCATTTT CASSITDSNQPQHF
TRBJ2-1 many . TRBV7-8 TGTGCCAGCAGCCGGCGGGACCTCTTTCTGTTCTTC CASSRRDLFLFF
TRBJ2-7 . TRBD2 TRBV12-5 TGTGCTAGTGGTTTCGCGGGAGGCTACGAGCAGTACTTC CASGFAGGYEQYF
TRBJ2-7 . TRBD2 TRBV11-1 TGTGCCAGCAGCGCCCTTAGCGGACTAGTCTCCTACGAGCAGTACTTC CASSALSGLVSYEQYF
TRBJ2-1 few . TRBV11-2 TGTGCCAGCAGCGCTGGGGACAATGAGCAGTTCTTC CASSAGDNEQFF
TRBJ1-1 . . TRBV20-1 TGCAGTGCTAGTATCCAGGGAGGGGGAGCTTTCTTT CSASIQGGGAFF
TRBJ2-7 . TRBD1 TRBV18 TGTGCCAGCTCACCCGGGACAGGGTCCTACGAGCAGTACTTC CASSPGTGSYEQYF
TRBJ1-6 few . TRBV19 TGTGCCAGTAGTATGCAACAGGAGCTGGGATCCTATAATTCACCCCTCCACTTT CASSMQQELGSYNSPLHF
TRBJ2-7 few . TRBV7-2 TGTGCCAGCAGCTTAGTACCCGGGCCGGCCTACGAGCAGTACTTC CASSLVPGPAYEQYF
TRBJ2-3 . . TRBV6-5 TGTGCCAGCAGCCGGGCTTCTTTGGGAGAGGGTACGCAGTATTTT CASSRASLGEGTQYF
TRBJ2-5 few . TRBV28 TGTGCCAGCAGTCTCGTTATGGGAACACGGGGAGACCAAGAGACCCAGTACTTC CASSLVMGTRGDQETQYF
TRBJ2-2 . . TRBV7-6 TGTGCCAGCAGTGGGCAGGTCACCGGGGAGCTGTTTTTT CASSGQVTGELFF
TRBJ2-3 . . TRBV7-9 TGTGCCAGCAGCGTCGCGGGTTTGGGCACAGATACGCAGTATTTT CASSVAGLGTDTQYF
TRBJ1-5 few . TRBV6-2/TRBV6-3 TGTGCCAGCAGCCCACCTGGCGTGGGCAATCAGCCCCAGCATTTT CASSPPGVGNQPQHF
TRBJ1-2 once . TRBV25-1 TGTGCCAGCTTGAGCTACGGCGGCTACACCTTC CASLSYGGYTF
TRBJ1-6 . . TRBV6-6 TGTGCCAGCAGGATCGACAGGTCACCCCTCCACTTT CASRIDRSPLHF
TRBJ1-2 few TRBD1 TRBV12-3/TRBV12-4 TGTGCCAGCAGTTCTCTCTATATAGACAGGGGAGGACCCGCTAACTATGGCTACACCTTC CASSSLYIDRGGPANYGYTF
TRBJ1-1 many TRBD1 TRBV6-2/TRBV6-3 TGTGCCAGCAGCTACACGGGACAGGGCCACATGAACACTGAAGCTTTCTTT CASSYTGQGHMNTEAFF
TRBJ2-7 . . TRBV12-3/TRBV12-4 TGTGCCAGCAGTTTGCACGGCCCCTACGAGCAGTACTTC CASSLHGPYEQYF
TRBJ2-6 . TRBD2 TRBV24-1 TGTGCCACCAGTGATTCACCGGGACTAGCTGGGGCCAACGTCCTGACTTTC CATSDSPGLAGANVLTF
TRBJ1-2 . . TRBV5-4 TGTGCCAGCAGCTTGGATACACTGCGGCGGGGCTACACCTTC CASSLDTLRRGYTF
TRBJ1-6 . . TRBV2 TGTGCCAGCAGTGTACATCCAGAAAATTCACCCCTCCACTTT CASSVHPENSPLHF
TRBJ2-7 . . TRBV28 TGTGCCAGCAGTCAAACCCGGACTACCCTCTCCTACGAGCAGTACTTC CASSQTRTTLSYEQYF
TRBJ2-4 few . TRBV6-5 TGTGCCAGCAGTCCCCGGACGCCGCCAAAAAACATTCAGTACTTC CASSPRTPPKNIQYF
TRBJ2-1 . . TRBV4-1 TGCGCCAGCAGCCTTCCGGGACGGGACTCCTACAATGAGCAGTTCTTC CASSLPGRDSYNEQFF
TRBJ1-5 . TRBD1 TRBV2 TGTGCCAGCGGACCGACAGGGAGCCAGCCCCAGCATTTT CASGPTGSQPQHF
TRBJ1-1 few TRBD1 TRBV7-8 TGTGCCAGCAGCTTTGGGACAGTGAACACTGAAGCTTTCTTT CASSFGTVNTEAFF
TRBJ2-2 . . TRBV11-3 TGTGCCAGCAGCTTGAGGCTCACCGGGGAGCTGTTTTTT CASSLRLTGELFF
TRBJ2-5 few . TRBV6-2/TRBV6-3 TGTGCCAGCAGTTATAAACAAGAGACCCAGTACTTC CASSYKQETQYF
TRBJ2-1 . TRBD2 TRBV12-3/TRBV12-4 TGTGCCAGCAGTTCACTGGCGGGAGGGCCCTCGGCTGAGCAGTTCTTC CASSSLAGGPSAEQFF
TRBJ2-5 few TRBD2 TRBV7-6 TGTGCCAGCAGCTTAGCACGGAGCGGGGGATTTCAAGAGACCCAGTACTTC CASSLARSGGFQETQYF
TRBJ1-1 many . TRBV5-1 TGCGCCAGCAGCTCTACCCCGGGGGGGAAAGTTTCTGAAGCTTTCTTT CASSSTPGGKVSEAFF
TRBJ1-1 once . TRBV15 TGTGCCACCAGCCTCGACAGGAACACTGAAGCTTTCTTT CATSLDRNTEAFF
TRBJ1-5 . . TRBV2 TGTGCCAGCAGTGTCCGGCGGGAGGGTCAGCCCCAGCATTTT CASSVRREGQPQHF